These 29 T cell receptor beta chains were all obtained from the same sample, sequenced in a study of blood T cell repertoires in COVID-19. Using immunoSEQ multiplex PCR, the repertoire was profiled, and TCRdb retains in-frame clones only, with some absent. The sample yields over 250,000 clones, 88% seen once. Sequences were obtained from PBMCs or T cells enriched from blood (not recorded which). These receptors were obtained from a woman aged 55-69 years in a cohort exposed to, infected with or recovered from COVID-19 (not recorded which).

V is TRBV6-5 and J is TRBJ1-2, with 8 nucleotides matching TRBD1. The V segment lost 7 bases and the J segment 8 bases; nucleotides outside the gene matches: 12. The CDR3 is made up of 14 amino acids. CDR1 and CDR2 from the germline V gene are MNHEY and SVGAGI. The CDR3 region is CASNPRRQGQGYTF. The CDR3 DNA sequence: TGTGCCAGCAACCCAAGAAGACAGGGGCAAGGCTACACCTTC.

This chain joins TRBV27 and TRBJ1-4, with 7 nucleotides matching TRBD1. V shed 6 bases and J 4 bases; nucleotides not matched to a gene: 5. The CDR3 loop spans 14 amino acids. Per the germline V gene, CDR1 is MNHEY and CDR2 is SMNVEV (reference sequence). As DNA, the CDR3 is TGTGCCAGCAGGAGGACAGGACGTAATGAAAAACTGTTTTTT. Translation gives CASRRTGRNEKLFF.

The gene calls are TRBV7-8 and TRBJ1-4; perhaps TRBD1 as D (6 bases). Looked up from germline, CDR1 is SGHVS and CDR2 is FQNEAQ. V was shortened by 3 bases and J by 0 bases, with 11 bases between the two germline ends. The CDR3 is made up of 16 amino acids. The CDR3 protein is CASSLTTGPTNEKLFF. CDR3 coding DNA: TGTGCCAGCAGCTTGACCACAGGGCCAACTAATGAAAAACTGTTTTTT. Variable domain in full (rest from reference TRBV7-8 and TRBJ1-4): GAGVSQSPRYKVAKRGQDVALRCDPISGHVSLFWYQQALGQGPEFLTYFQNEAQLDKSGLPSDRFFAERPEGSVSTLKIQRTQQEDSAVYLCASSLTTGPTNEKLFFGSGTQLSVL.

The chain couples TRBV2 to TRBJ1-2; D ambiguous. Germline CDR1 SNHLY, CDR2 FYNNEI. The V end lost 5 bases, the J end lost 6 bases, and 13 bases lay between the germline ends. The CDR3 has 13 residues. CDR3: CASSQIEVNGYTF. CDR3 bases: TGTGCCAGCAGTCAAATAGAGGTAAATGGCTACACCTTC.

V gene TRBV28 combines with J gene TRBJ2-1, with TRBD2 matching 14 bases. Unmatched junction bases numbered 15, after V lost 5 bases and J lost 6 bases. This CDR3 region has 19 residues. CDR1 and CDR2 from the germline V gene are MDHEN and SYDVKM. The CDR3 DNA reads TGTGCCAGCAGTGTTCCCCGATCCGGGACTAGCGGGAGCCGCAATGAGCAGTTCTTC. It codes for CASSVPRSGTSGSRNEQFF.

The V gene is TRBV5-6, the J gene TRBJ1-1; D remains ambiguous. Germline V lookup: CDR1 SGHDT, CDR2 YYEEEE. The CDR3 is made up of 14 amino acids. V dropped 0 bases and J dropped 11 bases, with 17 bases sitting between them. In DNA form, the CDR3 reads TGTGCCAGCAGCTTGGCCAGGAGGGAGTTGGGGGCTTTCTTT. Translating it yields CASSLARRELGAFF.

V gene TRBV7-9 combines with J gene TRBJ1-6; 7 nucleotides line up with TRBD1. The V gene end was trimmed by 5 bases and the J gene end by 7 bases; junction bases not matched to a gene: 5. In germline, CDR1 is SEHNR, CDR2 FQNEAQ (reference sequence). The CDR3 is 14 residues long. The CDR3 coding sequence is TGTGCCAGCAGCCCGACAGGGTACAATTCACCCCTCCACTTT. Its translation: CASSPTGYNSPLHF.

The chain is built from TRBV7-9 and TRBJ1-3; the D gene is possibly TRBD1 (6 bases). This CDR3 is built from 14 residues. Germline CDR1 is SEHNR and CDR2 is FQNEAQ (reference sequence). V was trimmed by 7 bases and J by 0 bases, leaving 10 bases between them. The CDR3 spells CASTGAYSGNTIYF. CDR3 DNA: TGTGCCAGCACGGGGGCCTACTCTGGAAACACCATATATTTT.

The V call is TRBV10-1, the J call TRBJ2-7, with 8 bases that match TRBD1. Losses at the gene ends were 0 bases for V and 5 bases for J; bases not matched to a gene: 9. The CDR3 sequence is 16 residues long. Germline loops: CDR1 WNHNN, CDR2 SYGVQD (reference sequence). In nucleotides, the CDR3 is TGCGCCAGCAGTGAGTCTGGACAGGGCAATAGGAACGAGCAGTACTTC. Its translation: CASSESGQGNRNEQYF.

This chain joins TRBV6-5 and TRBJ2-1; D gene uncertain. CDR1 is MNHEY, CDR2 SVGAGI, per germline. The CDR3 extends over 13 amino acids. The V end lost 0 bases, the J end lost 7 bases, and 7 bases lay between the germline ends. The CDR3, as DNA: TGTGCCAGCAGTTACTCGAGCGAAAATGAGCAGTTCTTC. It translates to CASSYSSENEQFF.

The chain combines TRBV6-5 with TRBJ2-7, with 8 bases matching TRBD1. Germline values: CDR1 MNHEY, CDR2 SVGAGI. V was clipped by 6 bases and J by 3 bases; unmatched bases: 4. This CDR3 region has 13 residues. CDR3: CASSQTGVYEQYF. DNA of the CDR3: TGTGCCAGCAGCCAGACAGGGGTCTACGAGCAGTACTTC.

The chain links TRBV3-1 (or the pseudogene TRBV3-2) to TRBJ1-6; D gene unclear. V lost 1 base, J lost 7 bases, and 8 bases lay in between. Germline values: CDR1 LGHDT, CDR2 YNNKEL (reference sequence). The CDR3 runs 14 residues. The CDR3 region has the DNA TGTGCCAGCAGCCAAGGAGAGGGAAATTCACCCCTCCACTTT. It is translated as CASSQGEGNSPLHF.

The chain recombines TRBV7-9 with TRBJ1-5, with 10 bases aligning to TRBD1. V was pared by 3 bases and J by 3 bases, with 5 bases of the junction left unmatched. CDR1 and CDR2 from the germline V gene are SEHNR and FQNEAQ (reference sequence). This CDR3 spans 16 amino acids. The CDR3 region is CASSFWTGGNNQPQHF. The CDR3 DNA reads as TGTGCCAGCAGCTTCTGGACAGGGGGTAACAATCAGCCCCAGCATTTT.

The rearrangement joins TRBV27 to TRBJ1-1; possible D gene TRBD1, 6 bases. The germline V gene has CDR1 MNHEY and CDR2 SMNVEV (reference sequence). The CDR3 is made up of 15 amino acids. Trimming took 5 bases from V and 1 from J, leaving 14 bases between them. Written as DNA, the CDR3 is TGTGCCAGCAGTGCCGCCGGGACACCGAACACTGAAGCTTTCTTT. Its translation: CASSAAGTPNTEAFF.

This rearrangement joins TRBV18 to TRBJ2-1, with TRBD2 matching 9 bases. Germline trimming cut 0 bases from V and 6 bases from J; bases unmatched to any gene: 6. This CDR3 contains 16 residues. The germline CDR1 and CDR2 sequences are KGHSH and LQKENI. In DNA, the CDR3 is TGTGCCAGCTCACCACCGTTAGCGGGAGTAGGCAATGAGCAGTTCTTC. It codes for CASSPPLAGVGNEQFF.

The chain recombines TRBV10-1 with TRBJ2-3; maybe TRBD1 (6 bases). Germline loops: CDR1 WNHNN, CDR2 SYGVQD (reference sequence). V gave up 4 bases and J gave up 2 bases, with 13 bases separating them. The CDR3 loop spans 15 amino acids. CDR3 region: CASSVGTTYTDTQYF. The DNA of the CDR3 is TGCGCCAGCAGTGTGGGGACAACCTACACAGATACGCAGTATTTT.

Comment on this clone: Additional DNA sequences in this sample encode the identical CDR3. The chain couples TRBV28 to TRBJ1-5; TRBD1 is a possible D gene (5 bases). The CDR3 totals 13 residues. Looked up from germline, CDR1 is MDHEN and CDR2 is SYDVKM. The V gene lost 4 bases and the J gene lost 2 bases, with 6 bases spanning the gap. CDR3 sequence reads: CASSWGGNQPQHF. The CDR3 bases are TGTGCCAGCAGTTGGGGGGGCAATCAGCCCCAGCATTTT.

This chain connects TRBV6-5 to TRBJ1-5; TRBD1 aligns across 8 bases. J was trimmed by 7 bases and V by 5 bases; bases with no gene match: 7. In germline, CDR1 is MNHEY, CDR2 SVGAGI. The CDR3 length is 14 residues. CDR3 in DNA: TGTGCCAGCAGTCCCGGGACAGGCGGGCAGCCCCAGCATTTT. Residues: CASSPGTGGQPQHF.

The V gene is TRBV27, the J gene TRBJ2-7, with D possibly matching TRBD2 (5 bases). The CDR3 loop spans 15 amino acids. Germline CDR1 and CDR2: MNHEY and SMNVEV (reference sequence). The V and J ends lost 5 bases and 3 bases respectively, with 17 bases between them. CDR3 in amino acids: CASSLSPTRHYEQYF. DNA for the CDR3: TGTGCCAGCAGTCTGTCCCCCACTAGACACTACGAGCAGTACTTC.

This chain connects TRBV6-6 to TRBJ1-4, with D perhaps TRBD1 (6 bases). The germline V gene has CDR1 MNHNY and CDR2 SVGAGI (reference sequence). The CDR3 is 14 residues long. The V and J ends lost 10 bases and 5 bases respectively, with 17 bases between them. CDR3 sequence: CATGQQGRNEKLFF. Here the CDR3 DNA reads TGTGCCACGGGGCAACAGGGAAGGAATGAAAAACTGTTTTTT.

This clone was seen just once. The rearrangement uses TRBV5-1 and TRBJ1-3; 8 bases fit TRBD1. CDR3 size: 16 residues. V lost 3 bases to trimming and J lost 4 bases; unmatched junction nucleotides: 9. Germline-derived CDR1 and CDR2 are SGHRS and YFSETQ. CDR3 nucleotides: TGCGCCAGCAGCTCGTCAGGGGGCTTTAGAGGAAACACCATATATTTT. Protein: CASSSSGGFRGNTIYF.

The chain is built from TRBV5-4 and TRBJ2-1, with 10 bases that match TRBD1. The germline CDR1 and CDR2 sequences are SGHNT and YYREEE (reference sequence). The J segment lost 0 bases and the V segment lost 4 bases, leaving 16 bases of the junction unmatched. The CDR3 has 20 amino acids. In nucleotides, the CDR3 is TGTGCCAGCAGCGTCATGCTCGGGACAGGGGAAGGCAACTCCTACAATGAGCAGTTCTTC. Encoded protein: CASSVMLGTGEGNSYNEQFF.

The chain recombines TRBV5-1 with TRBJ1-5; TRBD1 matches 7 bases. Looked up from germline, CDR1 is SGHRS and CDR2 is YFSETQ. CDR3 length: 15 amino acids. V shed 5 bases and J 4 bases; nucleotides not matched to a gene: 9. CDR3 residues: CASSFGDSVNQPQHF. CDR3 coding DNA: TGCGCCAGCAGTTTTGGGGACAGCGTGAATCAGCCCCAGCATTTT.

The V gene is TRBV5-4, the J gene TRBJ2-2, with TRBD2 matching 9 bases. There are 15 residues in the CDR3. Germline V gene lookup returns CDR1 SGHNT and CDR2 YYREEE (reference sequence). Trimming at V came to 4 bases and at J to 6 bases, leaving 7 bases not matched to a gene. This chain's CDR3 is CASSTPGLASGELFF. For the CDR3, the DNA is TGTGCCAGCAGCACGCCGGGACTAGCCTCCGGGGAGCTGTTTTTT.

The CDR3 nucleotides are TGTGCCAGCAGTTTAAGAGCTAACTATGGCTACACCTTC. Translation: CASSLRANYGYTF. V usage is TRBV28 and J usage is TRBJ1-2; D gene unclear. V lost 2 bases, J lost 0 bases, and 4 bases lay in between. Germline-derived CDR1 and CDR2 are MDHEN and SYDVKM. The CDR3 is 13 residues long.

The V and J genes are TRBV6-4 and TRBJ1-1, with 9 bases fitting TRBD1. Per the germline V gene, CDR1 is MRHNA and CDR2 is SNTAGT. V shed 0 bases, J shed 2 bases, and the junction held 1 base outside the gene matches. The CDR3 covers 15 residues. The CDR3 sequence: CASSDSTGGNTEAFF. The CDR3 coding sequence is TGTGCCAGCAGTGACTCGACAGGGGGAAACACTGAAGCTTTCTTT.

The chain joins TRBV5-1 to TRBJ2-1; a weak D match, TRBD2 (5 bases). The CDR3 is made up of 15 amino acids. From germline, CDR1 is SGHRS and CDR2 YFSETQ. The V end was cut by 4 bases, the J end by 3 bases, with 14 bases between. The CDR3 loop is CASSLSGLDYNEQFF. The CDR3 DNA reads TGCGCCAGCAGCCTATCTGGACTGGACTACAATGAGCAGTTCTTC.

The chain couples TRBV24-1 to TRBJ1-4, with TRBD1 identical over 8 bases. CDR1 KGHDR and CDR2 SFDVKD come from the germline V gene. With 3 bases clipped from V and 3 bases from J, the junction kept 8 bases outside the gene matches. The CDR3 covers 17 residues. The DNA for the CDR3 is TGTGCCACCAGTGATCCTGGACAGGGAACGTCTAATGAAAAACTGTTTTTT. Its translation is CATSDPGQGTSNEKLFF.

The chain is built from TRBV19 and TRBJ2-7, with D perhaps TRBD1 (6 bases). From germline, CDR1 is LNHDA and CDR2 SQIVND (reference sequence). The V end lost 0 bases, the J end lost 0 bases, and 6 bases lay between the germline ends. This CDR3 comprises 14 residues. In DNA, the CDR3 is TGTGCCAGTAGTATAGAGACAGGCTCCTACGAGCAGTACTTC. Protein sequence: CASSIETGSYEQYF.